This T cell receptor beta chain was retrieved from a study of radiation and T cells in renal cell carcinoma. Time point specified: baseline pretreatment blood. Treatment in this sample: 15 Gy SBRT to primary tumor, nephrectomy 4 weeks later. Serial blood draws occurred at baseline and 2 and 4 weeks post-SBRT. The data were produced by immunoSEQ multiplex PCR, yet TCRdb's version contains in-frame clones alone and is incomplete. The table includes about 49,000 clones, roughly 80% detected once. CDR3 length: 16 residues. CDR1 and CDR2 from the germline V gene are SEHNR and FQNEAQ (reference sequence). The junction had 5 bases not matched to a gene; V was cut back by 3 bases and J by 0 bases.

The clonotype was recovered from a woman between 65 and 79 years old with renal cell carcinoma. The J gene is TRBJ2-7, the V gene TRBV7-9, with TRBD1 identical over 10 bases. The source material was blood, sampled from a patient whose treatment included radiotherapy and nephrectomy. The CDR3 loop reads CASSFSGTGVSYEQYF. The DNA for the CDR3 is TGTGCCAGCAGCTTTTCCGGGACAGGGGTCTCCTACGAGCAGTACTTC.